This is a list of T cell receptor beta chains from one sample in a study of T cell clonotyping in hematopoietic cell transplantation. Libraries were prepared by immunoSEQ multiplex PCR; TCRdb keeps only in-frame clonotypes and omits some of them. The profile shows about 19,000 clones, around 85% of them singletons. Sequenced sample: peripheral blood mononuclear cells. The receptor source for this set is a man aged 55-75 years in good health. Some clones in this sample may be carry-over from other donors' samples. The CDR3 runs from the conserved cysteine through the conserved F or W. A D gene is named only where the DNA matches it firmly. Size tells how often a clone was seen (once, few, many) or the class of an expanded clone, and some rows leave it out.

>-|TRBJ2-7|TRBD1|TRBV6-1
TGTGCCAGCAGGACAGGGGTCGAGCAGTACTTC
CASRTGVEQYF
>few|TRBJ1-1|TRBD1|TRBV2
TGTGCCAGAGGGACAGGGGGCTCCCACACTGAAGCTTTCTTT
CARGTGGSHTEAFF
>-|TRBJ1-2|-|TRBV2
TGTGCCAGCAACCTCGACAGGAACTATGGCTACACCTTC
CASNLDRNYGYTF
>-|TRBJ1-2|TRBD1|TRBV5-1
TGCGCCAGCAGCCCAACTCGGACAGGGTCCTTCTATGGCTACACCTTC
CASSPTRTGSFYGYTF
>-|TRBJ1-4|TRBD1|TRBV5-1
TGCGCCAGCAGCCCCAGACAGGGAACTAATGAAAAACTGTTTTTT
CASSPRQGTNEKLFF
>-|TRBJ2-7|-|TRBV5-4
TGTGCCAGCAGCTTGGGAATAGCGGAGGCCTACGAGCAGTACTTC
CASSLGIAEAYEQYF
>-|TRBJ1-2|TRBD1|TRBV28
TGTGCCAGCAGTTTTTCGGGGGCAGGGGGCTATGGCTACACCTTC
CASSFSGAGGYGYTF
>once|TRBJ1-1|-|TRBV6-1
TGTGCCAGCAGTGAGGTTATCAGATTGGCCTCTGAGAACACTGAAGCTTTCTTT
CASSEVIRLASENTEAFF
>-|TRBJ1-3|TRBD1|TRBV30
TGTGCCTGGAGTCCCCGGCGTTGGACAGGGGTGGAAGGAAACACCATATATTTT
CAWSPRRWTGVEGNTIYF
>-|TRBJ1-5|-|TRBV28
TGTGCCAGCAGTTTTAGCAGGGTTATGGGCAATCAGCCCCAGCATTTT
CASSFSRVMGNQPQHF
>-|TRBJ2-5|-|TRBV11-3
TGTGCCAGCAGCCTCGGGCTGGAAGCGGAAGAGACCCAGTACTTC
CASSLGLEAEETQYF
>-|TRBJ1-2|TRBD1|TRBV7-8
TGTGCCAGCAGGGACAGGGTCGGCTATGGCTACACCTTC
CASRDRVGYGYTF
>once|TRBJ1-5|-|TRBV4-1
TGCGCCAGCAGCCCGAATACAGGGTATCAGCCCCAGCATTTT
CASSPNTGYQPQHF
>-|TRBJ2-2|-|TRBV7-6
TGTGCCAGCAGCTTAGGCCTCGAATCTGGGGAGCTGTTTTTT
CASSLGLESGELFF
>-|TRBJ2-1|-|TRBV11-1
TGTGCCAGCAGCTCCGGCACTCAGGAGTACAATGAGCAGTTCTTC
CASSSGTQEYNEQFF
>-|TRBJ1-4|TRBD1|TRBV27
TGTGCCAGCAGGACGACAGGGGGGAGGTTGTTTGAAAAACTGTTTTTT
CASRTTGGRLFEKLFF
>few|TRBJ2-1|TRBD2|TRBV7-6
TGTGCCAGCAGCCCTCTCGGACTAGCGGACCGTAATGAGCAGTTCTTC
CASSPLGLADRNEQFF
>-|TRBJ2-7|-|TRBV11-2
TGTGCCAGCAGCTCTAATGTGCAGTACTTC
CASSSNVQYF
>-|TRBJ1-6|-|TRBV7-9
TGTGCCAGCAGCTTAGGCCGCAGGGGCTTAAATTCACCCCTCCACTTT
CASSLGRRGLNSPLHF
>-|TRBJ2-2|-|TRBV4-2
TGTGCCAGCAGCCAAGATCGCGGCACCGGGGAGCTGTTTTTT
CASSQDRGTGELFF
>-|TRBJ2-3|-|TRBV7-9
TGTGCCAGCAGCTTTTTGGGAGATACGCAGTATTTT
CASSFLGDTQYF
>-|TRBJ1-2|-|TRBV5-1
TGCGCCAGCAGCCCGGGGAGGGATGGCGGCTACACCTTC
CASSPGRDGGYTF
>-|TRBJ2-5|TRBD2|TRBV5-1
TGCGCCAGCAGCTTGGACGGACTAGGTCAAGAGACCCAGTACTTC
CASSLDGLGQETQYF
>few|TRBJ2-7|-|TRBV4-3
TGCGCCAGCAGCCAAGACGCATCAGGCGGCTACGAGCAGTACTTC
CASSQDASGGYEQYF
>-|TRBJ1-1|-|TRBV10-2
TGCGCCAGCAGTGATGGGCTCAGGGTCGAGAACACTGAAGCTTTCTTT
CASSDGLRVENTEAFF
>-|TRBJ2-5|-|TRBV10-2
TGCGCCAGCAGTTCCTCGGAGGCAGAGACCCAGTACTTC
CASSSSEAETQYF
>-|TRBJ1-1|-|TRBV5-1
TGCGCCAGCAGCTTGCGGGGTGGAACTGAAGCTTTCTTT
CASSLRGGTEAFF
>-|TRBJ2-7|-|TRBV29-1
TGCAGCGTTGGAATAGCGGAGTACGAGCAGTACTTC
CSVGIAEYEQYF
>-|TRBJ2-5|TRBD2|TRBV5-6
TGTGCCAGCAGTTCGGGACTAGCGGTCCTAGAGACCCAGTACTTC
CASSSGLAVLETQYF
>-|TRBJ1-2|-|TRBV15
TGTGCCACCGGTGGAGGGACGGGGGCGGGAGGCTACACCTTC
CATGGGTGAGGYTF
>-|TRBJ2-1|TRBD2|TRBV27
TGTGCCAGCAGTTTATGGGGTAGCGGGAGTAACTACAATGAGCAGTTCTTC
CASSLWGSGSNYNEQFF
>-|TRBJ2-3|-|TRBV7-6
TGTGCCAGCAGCTTAGGTCCAACAGATACGCAGTATTTT
CASSLGPTDTQYF
>-|TRBJ1-2|-|TRBV4-3
TGCGCCAGCAGCCAAGATTTGGGGGTAAACTATGGCTACACCTTC
CASSQDLGVNYGYTF
>-|TRBJ1-1|-|TRBV5-6
TGTGCCAGCAGCCCGGACTGGCTCGCAGGTGAAGCTTTCTTT
CASSPDWLAGEAFF
>once|TRBJ2-2|-|TRBV6-5
TGTGTCACTGGGGGAAACGGGGAGCTGTTTTTT
CVTGGNGELFF
>-|TRBJ2-2|-|TRBV2
TGTGCCAGCACTCCAACTAGCAGCAACACCGGGGAGCTGTTTTTT
CASTPTSSNTGELFF
>-|TRBJ1-5|-|TRBV30
TGTGCCTGGAGTAGGGGCGTCCAGGAGCCCCAGCATTTT
CAWSRGVQEPQHF
>-|TRBJ1-1|-|TRBV7-2
TGTGCCAGCAGCTTAGTAGTACGGAACACTGAAGCTTTCTTT
CASSLVVRNTEAFF
>few|TRBJ1-5|TRBD1|TRBV25-1
TGTGCCAGCAGTGCAGGGACAGGGGGGGGTCAGCCCCAGCATTTT
CASSAGTGGGQPQHF
>once|TRBJ1-2|TRBD1|TRBV30
TGTGCCTGGTCCCGGGACAGGGGGCTTTTGGGCGGCTACACCTTC
CAWSRDRGLLGGYTF
>once|TRBJ1-3|-|TRBV14
TGTGCCAGCAGCCAAGAGTTGAGCTCTGGAAACACCATATATTTT
CASSQELSSGNTIYF
>-|TRBJ1-4|-|TRBV9
TGTGCCAGCAGCGTAGGAGGGGGAGGTAATGAAAAACTGTTTTTT
CASSVGGGGNEKLFF
>-|TRBJ1-3|-|TRBV6-6
TGTGCCAGCATAAAGGGGGTCTTCTCTGGAAACACCATATATTTT
CASIKGVFSGNTIYF
>-|TRBJ2-1|-|TRBV9
TGTGCCAGCAGCGCCAACTCCTACAATGAGCAGTTCTTC
CASSANSYNEQFF
>few|TRBJ1-5|-|TRBV2
TGTGCCAGCACCTCGAAGGGGTTTCAGCCCCAGCATTTT
CASTSKGFQPQHF
>once|TRBJ1-1|-|TRBV5-1
TGCGCCAGCAGCTCCTATGAGGGGGCTGAAGCTTTCTTT
CASSSYEGAEAFF
>-|TRBJ2-2|-|TRBV27
TGTGCCAGCAGTTTATCAGGCGGAACCGGGGAGCTGTTTTTT
CASSLSGGTGELFF
>few|TRBJ1-1|-|TRBV19
TGTGCCAGTAGTCCAACACCGGGGGGTAGCACTGAAGCTTTCTTT
CASSPTPGGSTEAFF
>-|TRBJ2-7|TRBD1|TRBV18
TGCGCCAGCTCACCCGGACAGGGGGGGGGATACGAGCAGTACTTC
CASSPGQGGGYEQYF
>-|TRBJ2-5|TRBD1|TRBV6-1
TGTGCCAGCAGCGCTGGACAGGGGTTCCAAGAGACCCAGTACTTC
CASSAGQGFQETQYF
>-|TRBJ2-5|TRBD2|TRBV7-9
TGTGCCAGCAGCTTAGCCCCTAGCGGGGTTGAGACCCAGTACTTC
CASSLAPSGVETQYF
>once|TRBJ2-5|-|TRBV7-3
TGTGCCAGCAGCCGTACAGGGTTGGCCGGGGAGACCCAGTACTTC
CASSRTGLAGETQYF
>-|TRBJ1-5|-|TRBV19
TGTGCCAGTATGGGGGGGAACAATCAGCCCCAGCATTTT
CASMGGNNQPQHF
>once|TRBJ2-1|-|TRBV6-5
TGTGCCAGCAGTTATTCTATAGCGGACTCCTACAATGAGCAGTTCTTC
CASSYSIADSYNEQFF
>-|TRBJ2-5|-|TRBV11-2
TGTGCCAGCAGCTTAGGGGGGTTAGGGGCGACCCAGTACTTC
CASSLGGLGATQYF